One sample yielded the 19 T cell receptor beta chains listed below, sequenced in a study of blood T cell repertoires in COVID-19. The data were produced by immunoSEQ multiplex PCR, yet TCRdb's version contains in-frame clones alone and is incomplete. The table shows about 330,000 clones, with around 87% occurring only once. Sequencing used PBMCs or T cells enriched from blood (not recorded which). The receptor source for this set is a woman younger than 45 who had recovered from COVID-19.

The chain couples TRBV5-4 to TRBJ2-5, with 8 nucleotides matching TRBD1. The CDR3 length is 15 residues. Trimming took 3 bases from V and 1 from J; bases not matched to a gene: 5. In germline, CDR1 is SGHNT, CDR2 YYREEE (reference sequence). As DNA, the CDR3 is TGTGCCAGCAGCTGGCAGGGGGCCGTCCAAGAGACCCAGTACTTC. Translating gives CASSWQGAVQETQYF.

The rearrangement joins TRBV5-8 to TRBJ2-3, with 7 bases lining up with TRBD2. This CDR3 contains 15 residues. V trimming: 1 base; J trimming: 1 base; junction bases outside the gene matches: 3. Looked up from germline, CDR1 is SGHTS and CDR2 is YDEGEE. CDR3 amino acids: CASSLRLAGTDTQYF. CDR3 nucleotides: TGTGCCAGCAGCTTGCGTCTAGCGGGCACAGATACGCAGTATTTT. The full variable domain, in which reference TRBV5-8 and TRBJ2-3 provide the parts outside the CDR3, is EAGVTQSPTHLIKTRGQQATLRCSPISGHTSVYWYQQALGLGLQFLLWYDEGEERNRGNFPPRFSGRQFPNYSSELNVNALELEDSALYLCASSLRLAGTDTQYFGPGTRLTVL.

The rearrangement links TRBV12-2 to TRBJ1-2; TRBD1, the D gene given by the table, was not confirmed from the DNA. TRBV12-2 is assigned pseudogene status. This CDR3 region has 17 residues. The CDR3 reads CASRLPTKDRGNYGYTF. The CDR3, as DNA: TGTGCAAGTCGCTTACCGACTAAGGACAGGGGTAACTATGGCTACACCTTC.

The chain links TRBV7-9 to TRBJ1-2, with D possibly matching TRBD1 (6 bases). There are 15 residues in the CDR3. V lost 6 bases to trimming and J lost 7 bases, with 21 bases between them. Germline values: CDR1 SEHNR, CDR2 FQNEAQ (reference sequence). Here the CDR3 DNA reads TGTGCCAGCAGGGCTACCGGGACACCCCTGCGTGGCTACACCTTC. Translation: CASRATGTPLRGYTF.

This chain's CDR3 is CASSLDPGPNTEAFF. The CDR3 nucleotides read TGTGCCAGCAGCTTGGACCCAGGCCCGAACACTGAAGCTTTCTTT. The chain links TRBV5-6 to TRBJ1-1; no reliable D call. Germline assignment: CDR1 SGHDT and CDR2 YYEEEE. V lost 0 bases to trimming and J lost 1 base, with 10 bases between them. This CDR3 is 15 amino acids long.

The gene calls are TRBV3-1 (or the pseudogene TRBV3-2) and TRBJ1-2; D is ambiguous. With 1 base removed from V and 6 bases from J, the gap between germline ends came to 6 bases. Looked up from germline, CDR1 is LGHDT and CDR2 is YNNKEL (reference sequence). The CDR3 consists of 12 residues. CDR3 sequence: CASSQAQNGYTF. DNA for the CDR3: TGTGCCAGCAGCCAAGCCCAGAATGGCTACACCTTC.

V is TRBV5-6 and J is TRBJ2-7, with D unresolved. Trimming removed 4 bases from V and 7 bases from J, with 21 bases in between. The CDR3 sequence is 15 residues long. Per germline, CDR1 SGHDT and CDR2 YYEEEE. CDR3 loop: CASSRDPRPTTEQYF. As DNA, the CDR3 is TGTGCCAGCAGCCGAGACCCGAGGCCAACCACAGAGCAGTACTTC.

This clone has only one observation. The CDR3 nucleotides read TGTGCCAGCAGTTCCATGGGGGCCGGGGTGAAGAATCAGCCCCAGCATTTT. This codes for CASSSMGAGVKNQPQHF. The V gene is TRBV6-2 or TRBV6-3, the J gene TRBJ1-5; possibly TRBD1 for D (6 bases). Trimming stripped 4 bases from V and 4 bases from J, with 20 bases between. CDR3 size: 17 residues. Germline CDR1 reads MNHEY; CDR2 reads SVGEGT.

CDR3 DNA: TGTGCCAGCAGCCCAACTGGGACAGTTAATGAAAAACTGTTTTTT. This codes for CASSPTGTVNEKLFF. The chain uses TRBV13 and TRBJ1-4; TRBD1 agrees at 7 bases. Germline CDR1 and CDR2: PRHDT and FYEKMQ (reference sequence). The length of the CDR3 is 15 residues. The trim removed 5 bases at V and 4 bases at J, leaving 7 bases unmatched.

The chain employs TRBV5-1 and TRBJ1-1; D is uncertain. CDR3 length: 15 residues. Germline V gives CDR1 SGHRS, CDR2 YFSETQ. V was clipped by 2 bases and J by 0 bases, with 11 bases between them. CDR3 DNA: TGCGCCAGCAGCTTACCCTCGGGAGTGAACACTGAAGCTTTCTTT. This encodes CASSLPSGVNTEAFF.

This sequence joins TRBV9 and TRBJ2-5, with TRBD2 matching 13 bases. This CDR3 contains 16 residues. J gave up 2 bases and V 4 bases, and 5 bases lay outside the gene matches. Germline CDR1 SGDLS, CDR2 YYNGEE. The CDR3: CASSRRLAGGQETQYF. The CDR3 nucleotides are TGTGCCAGCAGCAGAAGACTAGCGGGGGGTCAAGAGACCCAGTACTTC. Supplemented by reference TRBV9 and TRBJ2-5, the full variable domain reads DSGVTQTPKHLITATGQRVTLRCSPRSGDLSVYWYQQSLDQGLQFLIQYYNGEERAKGNILERFSAQQFPDLHSELNLSSLELGDSALYFCASSRRLAGGQETQYFGPGTRLLVL.

The chain has TRBV19 and TRBJ2-7; TRBD1 matches 7 bases. The ends lost 5 bases at V and 0 bases at J; junction bases unmatched: 4. The V gene's germline CDR1 is LNHDA and CDR2 SQIVND (reference sequence). The CDR3 consists of 14 residues. DNA for the CDR3: TGTGCCAGTAGTGAGGGGGCTTACTCCTACGAGCAGTACTTC. This encodes CASSEGAYSYEQYF.

The gene calls are TRBV6-5 and TRBJ1-2; 7 nucleotides line up with TRBD1. J lost 5 bases, V lost 7 bases, and 13 bases had no gene match. CDR3 length equals 15 residues. In germline, CDR1 is MNHEY, CDR2 SVGAGI. The CDR3 coding sequence is TGTGCCAGCACTGGGAACAGGGGCCTCCCTTATGGCTACACCTTC. As protein: CASTGNRGLPYGYTF.

The chain couples TRBV10-3 to TRBJ2-7, with 10 bases fitting TRBD1. This CDR3 has 13 residues. V was clipped by 3 bases and J by 5 bases; unmatched bases: 1. From germline, CDR1 is ENHRY and CDR2 SYGVKD. CDR3 bases: TGTGCCATCAGTGAAGGGACAGGGGACGAGCAGTACTTC. This gives the protein CAISEGTGDEQYF.

The chain uses TRBV10-1 and TRBJ1-1, with 7 bases lining up with TRBD1. V lost 6 bases and J lost 4; bases outside the gene matches: 5. Germline-derived CDR1 and CDR2 are WNHNN and SYGVQD (reference sequence). This CDR3 is 13 amino acids long. The chain's CDR3 is CASSLSGGTEAFF. CDR3 in DNA: TGCGCCAGCAGCCTATCAGGGGGCACTGAAGCTTTCTTT.

A single count supports this clone. This sequence joins TRBV3-1 (or the pseudogene TRBV3-2) and TRBJ2-2, with TRBD2 matching 10 bases. CDR3 size: 15 residues. J was trimmed by 1 base and V by 6 bases; bases with no gene match: 2. CDR1 is LGHDT, CDR2 YNNKEL, per germline (reference sequence). The CDR3 region has the DNA TGTGCCAGCAGTCCTAGCGGGGGGAACACCGGGGAGCTGTTTTTT. This translates into CASSPSGGNTGELFF.

The chain is built from TRBV5-1 and TRBJ1-6; D may be TRBD1 (6 bases). The CDR3 runs 16 residues. V was cut by 0 bases and J by 10 bases, with 17 bases left in between. Germline V gives CDR1 SGHRS, CDR2 YFSETQ. The CDR3 sequence is CASSLARGTMLSPLHF. The CDR3 nucleotides read TGCGCCAGCAGCTTGGCCCGTGGGACAATGCTCTCACCCCTCCACTTT.

The CDR3 DNA reads TGTGCCAGCAGAGCAGGGGGCGCAACTGGAAACACCATATATTTT. Amino acids: CASRAGGATGNTIYF. The chain couples TRBV6-5 to TRBJ1-3, with 8 bases lining up with TRBD1. Germline assignment: CDR1 MNHEY and CDR2 SVGAGI. The CDR3 is 15 residues long. V was clipped by 6 bases and J by 2 bases; unmatched bases: 6.

The V call is TRBV7-3, the J call TRBJ2-7, with TRBD1 identical over 9 bases. The CDR3 extends over 15 amino acids. CDR1 SGHTA and CDR2 FQGTGA come from the germline V gene. V shed 5 bases and J 0 bases; nucleotides not matched to a gene: 5. Written as DNA, the CDR3 is TGTGCCAGCAGCCCCCAGACAGGGGGCTCCTACGAGCAGTACTTC. Residues: CASSPQTGGSYEQYF.